The clone carrying this TCR beta chain was counted a single time. The antigen remains unidentified. This sample is part of a study of OX40 agonist ivuxolimab in advanced cancers. Study-wide context: The study enrolled dose-escalation patients with hepatocellular carcinoma, melanoma, renal cell or head and neck cancer. Findings and caveats of the study: With doses of 0.1-3.0 mg/kg, partial responders showed among the lowest clonal expansion. There was clonal expansion of CD4+ and CD8+ blood T cells by week 6 at 0.1 to 3.0 mg/kg. What antigens the expanded peripheral T cells recognized was never established.

Measured with immunoSEQ multiplex PCR; TCRdb has only the in-frame clones, and not every one. The profile shows tens of thousands of clones, roughly 91% of them singletons. CDR3 length: 16 amino acids. After removal of 6 bases from V and 7 bases from J, the junction contained 13 bases not matched to a gene. CDR1 is SNHLY and CDR2 is FYNNEI in the germline V gene. The specimen comprised CD4+ or CD8+ T cells sorted from blood, sampled in a trial of the OX40 agonist ivuxolimab. The receptor comes from an adult with an advanced solid tumor such as melanoma, head and neck, liver or kidney cancer. The J gene is TRBJ2-2, the V gene TRBV2, with 8 nucleotides matching TRBD2. The DNA for the CDR3 is TGTGCCAGCAGGGATGTCCGGCGGGGGGAGAACGGGGAGCTGTTTTTT. Its protein is CASRDVRRGENGELFF.